The present T cell receptor beta chain was sequenced within a study of human T cells and chemical hapten exposure. Study at large: Per-sample variation in TCR yield stemmed mainly from small pooled library volume differences.

This clonotype was counted at least ten times. Its antigen is as yet unknown. From the RACE reads, TCRdb called clonotypes with MiXCR, one entry per CDR3 protein. Of a few hundred thousand distinct CDR3 sequences in the sample, 7.5% to 9% were seen once. Study conclusions and caveats: Donors' alopecia may make their immune response differ from healthy people's.

With 5 bases removed from V and 2 bases from J, the gap between germline ends came to 18 bases. The CDR3 extends over 16 amino acids. The V gene's germline CDR1 is MNHEY and CDR2 SMNVEV (reference sequence). This sample's time point: pre-sensitization, week 0. Specified treatment: therapeutic diphenylcyclopropenone sensitization with weekly scalp DPC. This material consisted of whole blood, taken in connection with sensitization to the hapten diphenylcyclopropenone (DPC). The receptor comes from a woman aged 40 to 50 with alopecia areata. Some clones in this sample may be carry-over from other donors' samples. The V call is TRBV27, the J call TRBJ1-2, with D possibly being TRBD1 (6 bases). In DNA form, the CDR3 reads TGTGCCAGCAGTCAAGACAGGCCGGGGAGAAACTATGGCTACACCTTC. Amino acid sequence: CASSQDRPGRNYGYTF.